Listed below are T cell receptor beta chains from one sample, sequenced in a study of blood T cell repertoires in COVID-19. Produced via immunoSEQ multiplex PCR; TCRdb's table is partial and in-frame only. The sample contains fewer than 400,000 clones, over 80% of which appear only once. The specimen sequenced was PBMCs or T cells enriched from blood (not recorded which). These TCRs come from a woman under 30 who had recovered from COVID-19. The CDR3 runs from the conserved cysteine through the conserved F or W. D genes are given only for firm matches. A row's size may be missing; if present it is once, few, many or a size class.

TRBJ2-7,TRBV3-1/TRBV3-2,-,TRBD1,CASIPPMGDRDSYEQYF,TGTGCCAGCATTCCTCCTATGGGGGACAGGGACTCCTACGAGCAGTACTTC
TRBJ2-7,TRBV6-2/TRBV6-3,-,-,CASSYPRATTPLYEQYF,TGTGCCAGCAGTTACCCCCGGGCGACTACCCCCCTCTACGAGCAGTACTTC
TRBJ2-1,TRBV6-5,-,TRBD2,CASMLAGNQNEQFF,TGTGCCAGCATGTTAGCGGGGAATCAAAATGAGCAGTTCTTC
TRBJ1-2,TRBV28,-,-,CASSPMGGGAYGYTF,TGTGCCAGCAGCCCAATGGGGGGGGGTGCCTATGGCTACACCTTC
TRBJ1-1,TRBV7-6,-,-,CASSLGSGTYTEAFF,TGTGCCAGCAGCTTAGGGTCAGGGACATACACTGAAGCTTTCTTT
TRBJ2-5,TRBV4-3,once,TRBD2,CASSQDLASGQETQYF,TGCGCCAGCAGCCAAGACTTGGCTAGCGGACAAGAGACCCAGTACTTC
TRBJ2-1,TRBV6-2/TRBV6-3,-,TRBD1,CASSYRESTGTGSYNEQFF,TGTGCCAGCAGTTACCGTGAATCTACCGGGACAGGGTCTTACAATGAGCAGTTCTTC
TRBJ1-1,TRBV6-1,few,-,CASSEEGEGAGFTEAFF,TGTGCCAGCAGTGAAGAGGGGGAAGGGGCAGGGTTTACTGAAGCTTTCTTT
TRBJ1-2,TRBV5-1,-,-,CASSLVGQSGGYTF,TGCGCCAGCAGCTTGGTTGGTCAGTCTGGTGGCTACACCTTC
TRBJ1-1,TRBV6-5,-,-,CASSWRAETEAFF,TGTGCCAGCAGTTGGAGGGCGGAGACTGAAGCTTTCTTT
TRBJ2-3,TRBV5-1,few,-,CASSLAQGGADTQYF,TGCGCCAGCAGCTTGGCCCAGGGCGGAGCAGATACGCAGTATTTT
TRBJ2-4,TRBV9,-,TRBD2,CASSVEKRGMGKNIQYF,TGTGCCAGCAGCGTAGAGAAGCGGGGAATGGGCAAAAACATTCAGTACTTC
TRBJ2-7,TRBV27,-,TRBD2,CASSLRLASSYEQYF,TGTGCCAGCAGTTTACGACTAGCAAGCTCCTACGAGCAGTACTTC
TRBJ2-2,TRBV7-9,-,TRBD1,CASSEQGDGELFF,TGTGCCAGCAGCGAACAGGGGGACGGGGAGCTGTTTTTT
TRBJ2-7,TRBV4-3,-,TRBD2,CASSQDSGSSSYEQYF,TGCGCCAGCAGCCAAGATAGCGGGAGTAGCTCCTACGAGCAGTACTTC
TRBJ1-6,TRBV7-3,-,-,CASSLTGASPLHF,TGTGCCAGCAGCTTAACAGGGGCTTCACCCCTCCACTTT
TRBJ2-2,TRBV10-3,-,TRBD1,CAIRERGQGAGELFF,TGTGCCATCAGGGAAAGAGGACAGGGCGCCGGGGAGCTGTTTTTT